Reported below is one T cell receptor (beta chain). This sample is part of a study of radiation and T cells in renal cell carcinoma. The treatment here: treatment-naive control, cytoreductive nephrectomy. Control tumors came from treatment-naive patients without prior radiation. Using immunoSEQ multiplex PCR, the repertoire was profiled, and TCRdb retains in-frame clones only, with some absent. The sample consists of around 22,000 clones, 55% to 75% of them appearing once. V was pared by 1 base and J by 0 bases, with 16 bases between. Germline values: CDR1 SGHAT, CDR2 FQNNGV. This CDR3 region has 17 residues.

The V gene is TRBV11-2, the J gene TRBJ2-7, with D unclear. Sample: tumor tissue, taken from a patient whose treatment was nephrectomy without radiotherapy. The clonotype was recovered from a man aged 35-49 years with renal cell carcinoma. The CDR3 protein is CASSLAPGHPDSYEQYF. CDR3 coding DNA: TGTGCCAGCAGCTTAGCCCCAGGCCATCCCGACTCCTACGAGCAGTACTTC.